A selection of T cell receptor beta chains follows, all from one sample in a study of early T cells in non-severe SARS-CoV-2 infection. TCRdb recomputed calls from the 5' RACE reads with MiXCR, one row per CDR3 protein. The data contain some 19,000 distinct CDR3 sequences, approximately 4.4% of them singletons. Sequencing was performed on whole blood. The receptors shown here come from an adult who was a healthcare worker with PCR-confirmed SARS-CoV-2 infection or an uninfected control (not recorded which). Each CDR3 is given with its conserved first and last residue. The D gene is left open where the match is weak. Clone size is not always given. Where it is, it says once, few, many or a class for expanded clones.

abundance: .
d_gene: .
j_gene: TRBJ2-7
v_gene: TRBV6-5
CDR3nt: TGTGCCAGCGGGGGGATCTACGAGCAGTACTTC
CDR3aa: CASGGIYEQYF

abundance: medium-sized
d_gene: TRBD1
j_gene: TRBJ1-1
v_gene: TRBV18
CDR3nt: TGTGCCAGCTCACCAAAGACAGGGGTTAACACTGAAGCTTTCTTT
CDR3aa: CASSPKTGVNTEAFF

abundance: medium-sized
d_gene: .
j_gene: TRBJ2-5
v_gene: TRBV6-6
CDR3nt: TGTGCCAGCAGTTACTCCTCAGAGACCCAGTACTTC
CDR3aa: CASSYSSETQYF

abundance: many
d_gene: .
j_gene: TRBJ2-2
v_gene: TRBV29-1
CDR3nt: TGCAGCGTTGGGAGCCAGACGAACACCGGGGAGCTGTTTTTT
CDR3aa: CSVGSQTNTGELFF

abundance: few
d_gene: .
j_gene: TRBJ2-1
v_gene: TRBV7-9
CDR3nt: TGTGCCAGCAGCTTAGAGGATCTTGAGCAGTTCTTC
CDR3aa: CASSLEDLEQFF

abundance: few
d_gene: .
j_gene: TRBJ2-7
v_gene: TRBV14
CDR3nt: TGTGCCAGCAGCCGAACTACTAGCTCCCGGGATTCACGCTCCTACGAGCAGTACTTC
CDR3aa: CASSRTTSSRDSRSYEQYF

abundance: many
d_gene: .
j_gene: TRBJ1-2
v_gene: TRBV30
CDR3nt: TGTGCCTGGAAGTGGGACACCTGGTCGGGGGGCCCGAATAACTATGGCTACACCTTC
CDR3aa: CAWKWDTWSGGPNNYGYTF

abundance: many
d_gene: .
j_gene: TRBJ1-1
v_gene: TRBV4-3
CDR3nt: TGCGCCAGCAGCCAAGGTCTTGAAGCTTTCTTT
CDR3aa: CASSQGLEAFF

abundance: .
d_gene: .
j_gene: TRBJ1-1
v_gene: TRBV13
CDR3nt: TGTGCCAGCAGCGGCGGGGACAAGGGACTTATGAACACTGAAGCTTTCTTT
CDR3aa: CASSGGDKGLMNTEAFF

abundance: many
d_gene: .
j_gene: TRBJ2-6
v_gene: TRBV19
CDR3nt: TGTGCCAGTACGGCTAAGGGGTACTCTGGGGCCAACGTCCTGACTTTC
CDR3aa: CASTAKGYSGANVLTF

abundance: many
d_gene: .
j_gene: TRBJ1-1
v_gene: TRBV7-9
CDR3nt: TGTGCCAGCAGCTTAGCAGGACGGCATGGGACTGAAGCTTTCTTT
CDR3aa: CASSLAGRHGTEAFF

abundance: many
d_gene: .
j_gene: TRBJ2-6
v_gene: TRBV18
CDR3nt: TGTGCCAGCTCACCATCGGCAGCGAGCCTCTCTGGGGCCAACGTCCTGACTTTC
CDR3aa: CASSPSAASLSGANVLTF

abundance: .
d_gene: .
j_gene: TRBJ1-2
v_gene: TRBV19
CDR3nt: TGTGCCAGTAGTATCGCCCGGCCAAGGGGCTATGGCTACACCTTC
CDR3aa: CASSIARPRGYGYTF

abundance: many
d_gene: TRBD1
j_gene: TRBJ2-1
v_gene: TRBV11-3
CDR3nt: TGTGCCAGCAGCTTATCGGGACAGGGGTCTAGGAATGAGCAGTTCTTC
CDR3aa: CASSLSGQGSRNEQFF

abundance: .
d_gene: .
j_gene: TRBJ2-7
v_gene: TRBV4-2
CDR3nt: TGTGCCAGCAGCCAAGAAATTCCCCCCTACGAGCAGTACTTC
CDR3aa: CASSQEIPPYEQYF

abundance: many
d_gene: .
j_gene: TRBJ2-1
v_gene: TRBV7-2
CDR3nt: TGTGCCAGCAGCTTAGACAGGGACTCCTACAATGAGCAGTTCTTC
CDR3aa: CASSLDRDSYNEQFF

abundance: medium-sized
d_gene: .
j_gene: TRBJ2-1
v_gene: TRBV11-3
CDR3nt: TGTGCCAGCAGCATCAGGGGACTGGATGAGCAGTTCTTC
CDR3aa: CASSIRGLDEQFF

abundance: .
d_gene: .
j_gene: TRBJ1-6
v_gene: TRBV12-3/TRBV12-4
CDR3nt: TGTGCCAGCAGCTCTACAAACGCAGGGGAGTCACCCCTCCACTTT
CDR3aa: CASSSTNAGESPLHF

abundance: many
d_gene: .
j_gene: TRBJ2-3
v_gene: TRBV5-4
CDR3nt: TGTGCCAGCAGTTGGTCAATTGTGGATACGCAGTATTTT
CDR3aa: CASSWSIVDTQYF

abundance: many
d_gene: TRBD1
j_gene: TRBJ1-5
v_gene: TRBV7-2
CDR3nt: TGTGCCAGCAGCTTATCAGGGGGTATCAATCAGCCCCAGCATTTT
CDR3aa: CASSLSGGINQPQHF

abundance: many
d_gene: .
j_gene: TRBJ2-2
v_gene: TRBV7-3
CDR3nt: TGTGCCAGCAGCTCGGACCTGTCGGGGACCGGGGAGCTGTTTTTT
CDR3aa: CASSSDLSGTGELFF

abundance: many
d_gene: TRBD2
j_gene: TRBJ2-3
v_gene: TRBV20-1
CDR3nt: TGCAGTGCTCGGAACCTTCTAGCGGGGGAAGTGGATACGCAGTATTTT
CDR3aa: CSARNLLAGEVDTQYF

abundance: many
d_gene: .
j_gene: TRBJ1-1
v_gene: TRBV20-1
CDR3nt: TGCAGTGGGGATGTCGGCTCAGCTGAAGCTTTCTTT
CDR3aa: CSGDVGSAEAFF

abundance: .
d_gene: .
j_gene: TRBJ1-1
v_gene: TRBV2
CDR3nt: TGTGCCAGCAGTGACCAGGGGCCGGGCGCTGAAGCTTTCTTT
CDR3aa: CASSDQGPGAEAFF

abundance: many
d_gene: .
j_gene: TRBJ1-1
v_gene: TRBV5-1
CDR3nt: TGCGCCAGCAGCTTGAGTACGTACGCCGAACCAAGGAACACTGAAGCTTTCTTT
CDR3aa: CASSLSTYAEPRNTEAFF

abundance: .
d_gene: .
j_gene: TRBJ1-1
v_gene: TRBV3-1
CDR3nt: TGTGCCAGCAGAACTGAAGCTTTCTTT
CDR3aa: CASRTEAFF

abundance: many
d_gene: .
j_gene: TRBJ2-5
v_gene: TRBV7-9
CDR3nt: TGTGCCAGCAGCCGGGTGGAGCGGAAAGAGACCCAGTACTTC
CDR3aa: CASSRVERKETQYF